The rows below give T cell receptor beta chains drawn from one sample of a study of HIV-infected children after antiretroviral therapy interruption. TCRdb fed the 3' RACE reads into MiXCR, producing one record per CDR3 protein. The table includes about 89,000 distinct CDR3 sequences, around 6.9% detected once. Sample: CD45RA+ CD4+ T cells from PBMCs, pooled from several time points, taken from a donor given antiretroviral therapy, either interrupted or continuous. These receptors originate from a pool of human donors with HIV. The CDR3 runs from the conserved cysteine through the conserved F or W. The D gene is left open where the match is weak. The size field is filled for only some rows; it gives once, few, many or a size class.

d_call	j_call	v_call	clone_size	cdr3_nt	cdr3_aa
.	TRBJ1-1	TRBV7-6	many	TGTGCCAGCAGCTTCGGGGTATTGGCCACTGAAGCTTTCTTT	CASSFGVLATEAFF
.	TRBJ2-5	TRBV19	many	TGTGCCTCCGGGAACACGGAGGAGACCCAGTACTTC	CASGNTEETQYF
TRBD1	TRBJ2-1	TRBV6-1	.	TGTGCCAGCAGTGATCGGACAGGGGGTCCGTTTAGTGCGCAGTTCTTC	CASSDRTGGPFSAQFF
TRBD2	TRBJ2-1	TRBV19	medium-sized	TGTGCCAGTAGTATAGGGGCTAGCGGGGGTTACCAGAGCTCCTACAATGAGCAGTTCTTC	CASSIGASGGYQSSYNEQFF
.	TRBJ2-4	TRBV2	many	TGTGCCAGCAGTGTAGACAGGACCTTAGCCAAAAACATTCAGTACTTC	CASSVDRTLAKNIQYF
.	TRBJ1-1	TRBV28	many	TGTGCCAGCAGTTTAAGGATCCGGGTTTTGACTGAAGCTTTCTTT	CASSLRIRVLTEAFF
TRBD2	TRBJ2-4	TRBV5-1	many	TGCGCCAGCAGCTTGGTGTTGGGGCGGGAGACGCCAAACATTCAGTACTTC	CASSLVLGRETPNIQYF
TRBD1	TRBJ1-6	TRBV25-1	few	TGTGCCAGCAGTGGACAGGGAGGGAATTCACCCCTCCACTTT	CASSGQGGNSPLHF
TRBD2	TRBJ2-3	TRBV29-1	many	TGCAGCGCCGAGGGGAGGGCGGGTGATACGCAGTATTTT	CSAEGRAGDTQYF
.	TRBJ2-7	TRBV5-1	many	TGCGCCAGCAGCTTTTTTGACGAGCAGTACTTC	CASSFFDEQYF
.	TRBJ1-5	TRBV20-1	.	TGCAGTGCTTACGATGGGGGTAATAGCAATCAGCCCCAGCATTTT	CSAYDGGNSNQPQHF
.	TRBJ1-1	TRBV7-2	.	TGTGCCAGCAGCCGCAGATGGGACACTGAAGCTTTCTTT	CASSRRWDTEAFF
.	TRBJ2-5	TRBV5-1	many	TGCGCCAGCAGCTTGGGGAAGGGGCAAGAGACCCAGTACTTC	CASSLGKGQETQYF
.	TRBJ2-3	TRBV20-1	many	TGCAGTGTCAGGGGAATAGCAGATACGCAGTATTTT	CSVRGIADTQYF
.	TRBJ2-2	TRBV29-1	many	TGCAGCGTTGGGGCAGGGACGGGCACCGGGGAGCTGTTTTTT	CSVGAGTGTGELFF
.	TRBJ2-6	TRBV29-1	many	TGCAGCGTTGTGTTCTCTGGGGCCAACGTCCTGACTTTC	CSVVFSGANVLTF
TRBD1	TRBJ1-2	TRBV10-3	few	TGTGCCATCAGTGAGACAAGGGGGCTTAACTATGGCTACACCTTC	CAISETRGLNYGYTF
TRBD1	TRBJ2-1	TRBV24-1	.	TGTGCCACCAAAGGAGGGACAGGGGGATACAATGAGCAGTTCTTC	CATKGGTGGYNEQFF
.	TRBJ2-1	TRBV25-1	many	TGTGCCAGCAGTGAATCTCCTCCAATTGGGGGTGAGCAGTTCTTC	CASSESPPIGGEQFF
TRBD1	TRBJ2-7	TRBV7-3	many	TGTGCCAGCAGCTTAGGGATGACAGGGCCATCCTACGAGCAGTACTTC	CASSLGMTGPSYEQYF
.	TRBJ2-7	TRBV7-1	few	TGTGCCAGCAGCTCCGCAGGGGTCTACGAGCAGTACTTC	CASSSAGVYEQYF
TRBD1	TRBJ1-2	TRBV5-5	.	TGTGCCAGCAGCTGGGACAGGGGCGATAGTGGCTACACCTTC	CASSWDRGDSGYTF
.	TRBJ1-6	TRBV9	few	TGTGCCAGCAGCGTGGACATGAATTCACCCCTCCACTTT	CASSVDMNSPLHF
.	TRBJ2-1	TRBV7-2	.	TGTGCCAGCAGCTTAAGCCCCCACAGAGGTGAGCAGTTCTTC	CASSLSPHRGEQFF
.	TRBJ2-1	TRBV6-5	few	TGTGCCAGCAGAGTGAGGGGAGGCGGCGGGTACAATGAGCAGTTCTTC	CASRVRGGGGYNEQFF